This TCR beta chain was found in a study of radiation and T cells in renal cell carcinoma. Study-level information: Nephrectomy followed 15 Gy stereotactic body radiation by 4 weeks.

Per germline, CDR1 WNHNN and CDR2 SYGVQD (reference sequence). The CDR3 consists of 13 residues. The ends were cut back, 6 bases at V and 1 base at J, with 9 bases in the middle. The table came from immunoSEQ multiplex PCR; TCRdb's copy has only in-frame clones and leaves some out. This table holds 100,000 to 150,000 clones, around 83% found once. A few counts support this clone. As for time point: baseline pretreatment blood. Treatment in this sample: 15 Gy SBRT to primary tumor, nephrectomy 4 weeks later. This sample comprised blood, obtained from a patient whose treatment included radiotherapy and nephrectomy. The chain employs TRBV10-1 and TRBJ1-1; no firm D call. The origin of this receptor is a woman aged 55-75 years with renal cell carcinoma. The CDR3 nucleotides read TGCGCCAGCAGCCTGACAACGAACACTGAAGCTTTCTTT. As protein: CASSLTTNTEAFF.